This entry lists 13 T cell receptor beta chains sequenced from one sample in a study of regulatory T cells in long-lasting Graves disease. Building of the TCR beta libraries involved iRepertoire HTBI primers and Arm-PCR of CDR3 regions. TCRdb called the multiplex PCR reads again in MiXCR, with one record for every CDR3 protein. This sample carries fewer than 550,000 distinct CDR3 sequences, approximately 21% of them seen once, and the ten largest clones take roughly 6.9%. Time point indicated: persistent/refractory GD, antithyroid drugs over 5 years with positive TRAb. The authors made the TCR library using RNA they extracted from PBMCs. The material was peripheral blood mononuclear cells (PBMCs), obtained when the disease was refractory, from a patient treated with antithyroid drugs. The source of these receptors is a female donor with Graves disease.

The V gene is TRBV5-1, the J gene TRBJ1-5, with D possibly TRBD1 on 5 matching bases. Per the germline V gene, CDR1 is SGHRS and CDR2 is YFSETQ. Trimming pared 0 bases from V and 2 bases from J, leaving 9 bases between. The CDR3 length is 15 residues. The CDR3 DNA reads TGCGCCAGCAGCTTGGGGTGGGGGGGCAATCAGCCCCAGCATTTT. Residues: CASSLGWGGNQPQHF.

This clonotype was detected ten times or more. The chain joins TRBV28 to TRBJ1-2; D remains ambiguous. Germline V lookup: CDR1 MDHEN, CDR2 SYDVKM. CDR3 length: 14 residues. Trimming removed 5 bases from V and 4 bases from J, with 14 bases in between. Written as DNA, the CDR3 is TGTGCCAGCAGTCTCCCGGACGGCGCCTATGGCTACACCTTC. This codes for CASSLPDGAYGYTF.

The chain recombines TRBV20-1 with TRBJ2-5, with D perhaps matching TRBD1 (5 bases). The germline V gene has CDR1 DFQATT and CDR2 SNEGSKA (reference sequence). V was shortened by 0 bases and J by 4 bases, with 12 bases between the two germline ends. The CDR3 loop spans 14 amino acids. The CDR3 loop reads CSARDFQGPETQYF. Here the CDR3 DNA reads TGCAGTGCTAGAGATTTCCAGGGCCCAGAGACCCAGTACTTC.

This clonotype was seen ten or more times. The V and J genes are TRBV15 and TRBJ1-1; D gene uncertain. This CDR3 is built from 15 residues. The ends were cut back, 3 bases at V and 0 bases at J, with 11 bases in the middle. The germline gives CDR1 LNHNV, CDR2 YYDKDF (reference sequence). Written as DNA, the CDR3 is TGTGCCACCAGCAGGATGACACCGTTGAACACTGAAGCTTTCTTT. It encodes CATSRMTPLNTEAFF.

The sample holds many counts of this clonotype. This chain links TRBV7-2 with TRBJ2-5; 7 bases agree with TRBD2. The V and J ends lost 5 bases and 5 bases, in that order; junction bases with no gene match: 8. This CDR3 has 14 amino acids. CDR1 SGHTA and CDR2 FQGNSA come from the germline V gene. CDR3 DNA: TGTGCCAGCAGCCCTCGGACTAGTCAGGAGACCCAGTACTTC. This translates into CASSPRTSQETQYF.

This clonotype has more than one count but fewer than ten. The rearrangement links TRBV3-1 to TRBJ2-1; the match to TRBD1 covers 9 bases. The CDR3 extends over 19 amino acids. The V and J ends lost 5 bases and 4 bases, in that order; junction bases with no gene match: 18. Germline values: CDR1 LGHDT, CDR2 YNNKEL (reference sequence). As DNA, the CDR3 is TGTGCCAGCAGCGGAACAGGGGGAACCGGGACAGGGAGTTACAATGAGCAGTTCTTC. It translates to CASSGTGGTGTGSYNEQFF.

The rearrangement links TRBV29-1 to TRBJ1-2; no reliable D call. With 0 bases removed from V and 6 bases from J, the gap between germline ends came to 11 bases. From germline, CDR1 is SQVTM and CDR2 ANQGSEA. The CDR3 is 13 amino acids. CDR3 nucleotide sequence: TGCAGCGTTGAAGATCCTTTGGGGAATGGCTACACCTTC. Translation: CSVEDPLGNGYTF.

This clonotype was seen repeatedly, ten times or more. The gene calls are TRBV28 and TRBJ1-1, with TRBD1 matching over 8 bases. CDR1 is MDHEN, CDR2 SYDVKM, per germline. The CDR3 is made up of 14 amino acids. V shed 6 bases and J 8 bases; nucleotides not matched to a gene: 11. CDR3 sequence reads: CASSRDRRVEEAFF. The CDR3 DNA sequence: TGTGCCAGCAGCCGGGACAGGAGGGTAGAGGAAGCTTTCTTT.

At least ten counts were recorded for this clonotype. The genes are TRBV12-5 and TRBJ2-7; possible D gene TRBD2, 5 bases. This CDR3 spans 12 amino acids. CDR1 and CDR2 (germline): LGHNT, FRNRAP. The V gene lost 3 bases and the J gene lost 8 bases, with 11 bases spanning the gap. The CDR3 here is CASGLVGGQQYF. CDR3 coding DNA: TGTGCTAGTGGTTTAGTGGGCGGGCAGCAGTACTTC. Complete variable domain (other parts from reference TRBV12-5 and TRBJ2-7): DARVTQTPRHKVTEMGQEVTMRCQPILGHNTVFWYRQTMMQGLELLAYFRNRAPLDDSGMPKDRFSAEMPDATLATLKIQPSEPRDSAVYFCASGLVGGQQYFGPGTRLTVT.

The rearrangement uses TRBV15 and TRBJ2-7; D uncertain. This CDR3 has 13 amino acids. Trimming stripped 1 base from V and 3 bases from J, with 7 bases between. Germline V gene sequence: CDR1 LNHNV, CDR2 YYDKDF (reference sequence). The CDR3 reads CATSRALVYEQYF. The CDR3 DNA reads as TGTGCCACCAGCAGAGCACTGGTCTACGAGCAGTACTTC.

This clonotype appeared many times. This rearrangement joins TRBV11-2 to TRBJ1-1; D remains ambiguous. Germline CDR1 SGHAT, CDR2 FQNNGV. The CDR3 is made up of 14 amino acids. The ends were cut back, 1 base at V and 1 base at J, with 7 bases in the middle. CDR3 nucleotide sequence: TGTGCCAGCAGCTTAGTGCCGGGGAACACTGAAGCTTTCTTT. Residues: CASSLVPGNTEAFF.

This clonotype was seen repeatedly, ten times or more. CDR3 nucleotides: TGTGCCAGCAGCCAAGAGGGATCCTACGAGCAGTACTTC. Its translation: CASSQEGSYEQYF. The V gene is TRBV3-1, the J gene TRBJ2-7; D not certain. The CDR3 has 13 residues. With 0 bases removed from V and 1 base from J, the gap between germline ends came to 4 bases. Looked up from germline, CDR1 is LGHDT and CDR2 is YNNKEL (reference sequence).

The table lists this clonotype with many counts. The V and J genes are TRBV28 and TRBJ1-3; D is ambiguous. CDR1 is MDHEN and CDR2 is SYDVKM in the germline V gene. Trimming shortened V by 2 bases and J by 0 bases, and 11 bases separated the two germline ends. This CDR3 has 16 amino acids. CDR3 coding DNA: TGTGCCAGCAGTTTACATTACCAGACCTCTGGAAACACCATATATTTT. This gives the protein CASSLHYQTSGNTIYF.